The 25 T cell receptor beta chains below come from one sample, sequenced in a study of response to subunit inactivated influenza vaccine. TCRdb processed the RT-PCR reads anew with MiXCR; each CDR3 protein has one entry. The sample holds about 780,000 distinct CDR3 sequences; less than 20% are singletons and the top ten take approximately 11%. Sequenced here: PBMCs from blood, sampled more than 4 days after vaccination. These TCRs come from a man aged 45-60 years who received an inactivated influenza vaccine.

The chain carries TRBV20-1 and TRBJ2-5; TRBD2 is a possible D gene (6 bases). Germline V gene sequence: CDR1 DFQATT, CDR2 SNEGSKA (reference sequence). The V gene lost 4 bases and the J gene lost 1 base, with 25 bases spanning the gap. There are 18 residues in the CDR3. The CDR3 coding sequence is TGCAGTGCTACCACCGGGGCGTTACGGGACTCGGGCCAAGAGACCCAGTACTTC. This codes for CSATTGALRDSGQETQYF.

The chain recombines TRBV5-1 with TRBJ2-1; 9 bases are a match to TRBD1. The V gene end was trimmed by 4 bases and the J gene end by 3 bases; junction bases not matched to a gene: 5. This CDR3 spans 15 amino acids. Looked up from germline, CDR1 is SGHRS and CDR2 is YFSETQ. DNA for the CDR3: TGCGCCAGCAGCAGGGGGACAGGGAGCTACAATGAGCAGTTCTTC. As protein: CASSRGTGSYNEQFF. The whole variable domain, filled in from reference TRBV5-1 and TRBJ2-1, reads KAGVTQTPRYLIKTRGQQVTLSCSPISGHRSVSWYQQTPGQGLQFLFEYFSETQRNKGNFPGRFSGRQFSNSRSEMNVSTLELGDSALYLCASSRGTGSYNEQFFGPGTRLTVL.

This clonotype was seen only a few times. This chain links TRBV28 with TRBJ2-7, with D unclear. The CDR3 is 11 residues long. The germline gives CDR1 MDHEN, CDR2 SYDVKM. The V gene lost 6 bases and the J gene lost 4 bases, with 7 bases spanning the gap. CDR3 bases: TGTGCCAGCAGGGGTTGGTACGAGCAGTACTTC. This gives the protein CASRGWYEQYF.

The chain has TRBV2 and TRBJ2-1, with 9 bases identical to TRBD2. Germline CDR1 is SNHLY and CDR2 is FYNNEI. This CDR3 has 16 residues. V shed 2 bases, J shed 7 bases, and the junction held 9 bases outside the gene matches. The CDR3 protein is CASSELGGRVMNEQFF. The CDR3, as DNA: TGTGCCAGCAGTGAACTGGGCGGGAGGGTTATGAATGAGCAGTTCTTC.

This chain joins TRBV15 and TRBJ2-3; D not certain. From germline, CDR1 is LNHNV and CDR2 YYDKDF (reference sequence). Trimming stripped 1 base from V and 4 bases from J, with 6 bases between. The CDR3 runs to 13 residues. The CDR3 region has the DNA TGTGCCACCAGCAGAGTGACCCCAGATACGCAGTATTTT. Protein product: CATSRVTPDTQYF.

The chain recombines TRBV6-5 with TRBJ2-3; D uncertain. The germline V gene has CDR1 MNHEY and CDR2 SVGAGI. This CDR3 region has 15 residues. The ends were cut back, 0 bases at V and 2 bases at J, with 9 bases in the middle. CDR3 sequence: CASSYSKPFTDTQYF. Here the CDR3 DNA reads TGTGCCAGCAGTTACTCCAAACCCTTCACAGATACGCAGTATTTT.

The J gene is TRBJ2-2, the V gene TRBV6-1, with a tentative D call TRBD2 (7 bases). CDR1 is MNHNS, CDR2 SASEGT, per germline. Trimming removed 10 bases from V and 0 bases from J, with 18 bases in between. This CDR3 contains 16 residues. CDR3 sequence (DNA): TGTGCCACGGTGGGCGGGGGCACCGCGAACACCGGGGAGCTGTTTTTT. Translating it yields CATVGGGTANTGELFF.

This clonotype was recorded a few times. The CDR3 coding sequence is TGCAGTGGAAAGCCCGGGACGGGACGTTTTGAGACCCAGTACTTC. This translates into CSGKPGTGRFETQYF. This chain links TRBV20-1 with TRBJ2-5; D possibly matches TRBD1 or TRBD2 (5 bases each). Germline V gives CDR1 DFQATT, CDR2 SNEGSKA (reference sequence). The CDR3 has 15 amino acids. V was pared by 7 bases and J by 5 bases, with 23 bases between.

This clonotype was counted a few times. The J gene is TRBJ2-1, the V gene TRBV7-2; 11 positions agree with TRBD2. The CDR3 length is 15 residues. With V trimmed by 1 base and J by 6 bases, 2 bases remained unmatched. CDR1 is SGHTA, CDR2 FQGNSA, per germline. In DNA form, the CDR3 reads TGTGCCAGCAGCTTAGACGGACTAGCGGGCAATGAGCAGTTCTTC. Translated: CASSLDGLAGNEQFF. Supplemented by reference TRBV7-2 and TRBJ2-1, the full variable domain reads GAGVSQSPSNKVTEKGKDVELRCDPISGHTALYWYRQSLGQGLEFLIYFQGNSAPDKSGLPSDRFSAERTGGSVSTLTIQRTQQEDSAVYLCASSLDGLAGNEQFFGPGTRLTVL.

This rearrangement joins TRBV7-6 to TRBJ2-2, with D perhaps being TRBD1 or TRBD2 (5 bases each). The CDR3 covers 17 residues. Trimming removed 1 base at V and 3 bases at J, with 15 bases between. Germline V gene lookup returns CDR1 SGHVS and CDR2 FNYEAQ. The CDR3, as DNA: TGTGCCAGCAGCTTAGAGGCCAGCCAGGGAGACACCGGGGAGCTGTTTTTT. Protein: CASSLEASQGDTGELFF.

At least ten counts were recorded for this clonotype. The chain recombines TRBV5-1 with TRBJ2-1; TRBD2 aligns across 9 bases. Trimming took 0 bases from V and 9 from J; bases not matched to a gene: 7. Germline CDR1 SGHRS, CDR2 YFSETQ. The CDR3 consists of 15 residues. Here the CDR3 reads CASSLEGLAGSEQFF. In nucleotides, the CDR3 is TGCGCCAGCAGCTTGGAGGGACTAGCCGGGAGTGAGCAGTTCTTC.

This clonotype was observed a few times. The chain has TRBV6-2 or TRBV6-3 and TRBJ2-2; no definite D call. The CDR3 is made up of 11 amino acids. Per germline, CDR1 MNHEY and CDR2 SVGEGT. The ends were cut back, 6 bases at V and 4 bases at J, with 3 bases in the middle. The DNA of the CDR3 is TGTGCCAGCAGCATCACCGGGGAGCTGTTTTTT. It translates to CASSITGELFF.

This clonotype was picked up a small number of times. V is TRBV18 and J is TRBJ2-1; TRBD2 matches 11 bases. V dropped 2 bases and J dropped 0; count of bases not matched to a gene: 6. The germline V gene has CDR1 KGHSH and CDR2 LQKENI. The length of the CDR3 is 18 residues. CDR3 DNA: TGTGCCAGCTCACCAATAACTAGCGGGGGTAGCTCCTACAATGAGCAGTTCTTC. Its protein product is CASSPITSGGSSYNEQFF.

This chain joins TRBV9 and TRBJ2-2; no reliable D call. The CDR3 extends over 16 amino acids. The V and J ends lost 0 bases and 0 bases respectively, with 9 bases between them. Germline loops: CDR1 SGDLS, CDR2 YYNGEE. For the CDR3, the DNA is TGTGCCAGCAGCGTAGGTATCGGCGCGAACACCGGGGAGCTGTTTTTT. Amino acids: CASSVGIGANTGELFF.

This clonotype has just a few counts. The rearrangement links TRBV20-1 to TRBJ2-7, with 10 bases aligning to TRBD1. Losses at the gene ends were 3 bases for V and 4 bases for J; bases not matched to a gene: 6. The germline CDR1 and CDR2 sequences are DFQATT and SNEGSKA (reference sequence). This CDR3 contains 14 residues. The CDR3 nucleotides read TGCAGTGCTAGCGGGACAGGGGTCTCGTACGAGCAGTACTTC. This translates into CSASGTGVSYEQYF.

This clonotype was seen at least ten times. The V call is TRBV29-1, the J call TRBJ2-7, with 8 bases aligning to TRBD2. The CDR3 runs 12 residues. CDR1 SQVTM and CDR2 ANQGSEA come from the germline V gene. After removal of 6 bases from V and 1 base from J, the junction contained 2 bases not matched to a gene. The CDR3 spells CSVREGSYEQYF. CDR3 DNA sequence: TGCAGCGTCCGGGAGGGATCCTACGAGCAGTACTTC.

This chain joins TRBV15 and TRBJ2-7; perhaps TRBD2 as D (6 bases). The germline V and J ends were trimmed by 3 bases and 5 bases, with 14 bases remaining between them. Germline CDR1 reads LNHNV; CDR2 reads YYDKDF (reference sequence). This CDR3 has 14 amino acids. The CDR3 sequence: CATSSETGENEQYF. In nucleotides, the CDR3 is TGTGCCACCAGCAGTGAGACGGGAGAAAACGAGCAGTACTTC.

This clonotype was seen at least ten times. The chain combines TRBV4-1 with TRBJ1-3, with a possible D match to TRBD1 (6 bases). Trimming took 1 base from V and 2 from J, leaving 9 bases between them. The V gene's germline CDR1 is MGHRA and CDR2 YSYEKL. The CDR3 is 15 residues long. CDR3 sequence: CASSQVDRPGNTIYF. In DNA, the CDR3 is TGCGCCAGCAGCCAAGTAGACAGGCCTGGAAACACCATATATTTT.

The chain employs TRBV6-2 or TRBV6-3 and TRBJ1-5; D may be TRBD1 (6 bases). The germline V gene has CDR1 MNHEY and CDR2 SVGEGT. The CDR3 is 17 amino acids. Trimming took off 1 base at V and 3 bases at J, with 16 bases between the two ends. Here the CDR3 DNA reads TGTGCCAGCAGTTACTTGAAGGGCAGGGGCTTCAATCAGCCCCAGCATTTT. Translation: CASSYLKGRGFNQPQHF.

This clonotype was counted between two and nine times. V and J are TRBV19 and TRBJ1-6; 11 nucleotides line up with TRBD1. Trimming took 5 bases from V and 5 from J; bases not matched to a gene: 2. CDR3 length: 15 residues. Germline V gene lookup returns CDR1 LNHDA and CDR2 SQIVND (reference sequence). This CDR3 is CASSWDRGNNSPLHF. The CDR3 DNA reads TGTGCCAGTAGTTGGGACAGGGGGAATAATTCACCCCTCCACTTT.

The chain has TRBV18 and TRBJ1-1; D ambiguous. The CDR3 consists of 14 residues. The V gene's germline CDR1 is KGHSH and CDR2 LQKENI. V was trimmed by 4 bases and J by 6 bases, leaving 15 bases between them. In DNA form, the CDR3 reads TGTGCCAGCTCACTGGGCGTTGAAAACGCTGAAGCTTTCTTT. Its translation is CASSLGVENAEAFF.

This clonotype was seen a few times. The rearrangement uses TRBV12-3 or TRBV12-4 and TRBJ2-1; D not certain. The V end was cut by 2 bases, the J end by 6 bases, with 8 bases between. This CDR3 comprises 13 residues. Here the CDR3 reads CASSLSVLNEQFF. The DNA of the CDR3 is TGTGCCAGCAGTTTAAGCGTGCTCAATGAGCAGTTCTTC.

This clonotype appeared many times. The chain carries TRBV11-2 and TRBJ2-1; D could derive from TRBD1 or TRBD2 (5 bases each). Per germline, CDR1 SGHAT and CDR2 FQNNGV. V shed 8 bases and J shed 8 bases, with 19 bases lying between them. The CDR3 is 14 amino acids. For the CDR3, the DNA is TGTGCCAGCTCGGGGCTGGAAAGTAGGTATGAGCAGTTCTTC. Translation gives CASSGLESRYEQFF.

This clonotype has just a few counts. This rearrangement joins TRBV28 to TRBJ2-7; D call uncertain. V was shortened by 3 bases and J by 0 bases, with 12 bases between the two germline ends. Looked up from germline, CDR1 is MDHEN and CDR2 is SYDVKM. The length of the CDR3 is 15 residues. The CDR3 nucleotides read TGTGCCAGCAGTTTGTTCGTCAGGCCCTCCTACGAGCAGTACTTC. Translation: CASSLFVRPSYEQYF.

This clonotype turned up a few times. This chain links TRBV6-1 with TRBJ2-1, with TRBD2 as a possible D gene (6 bases). V lost 3 bases and J lost 4, with 10 bases in between. CDR3 length equals 14 residues. CDR1 MNHNS and CDR2 SASEGT come from the germline V gene. This CDR3 is CASSDPSEYNEQFF. The CDR3 region has the DNA TGTGCCAGCAGTGATCCTAGCGAATACAATGAGCAGTTCTTC.